The T cell receptor beta chain under discussion was sequenced for a study of blood T cell repertoires in COVID-19. Across the study: The origin of the acute and convalescent COVID-19 samples was the United States, Italy and Spain. T cells, B-cell-depleted T cells, or PBMCs supplied cDNA or gDNA.

The CDR3 covers 16 residues. V shed 0 bases and J shed 4 bases, with 15 bases lying between them. CDR1 is SGHNT, CDR2 YENEEA, per germline. Generated by immunoSEQ multiplex PCR, the TCRdb table keeps only in-frame clones and is missing some. The sample comprises about 190,000 clones, roughly 73% of which are singletons, and about 3% rests with the top ten. J is TRBJ1-1 and V is TRBV11-3; no clear D. The sample was peripheral blood. The clonotype was recovered from a woman at least 80 years old with active or convalescent COVID-19. The CDR3 is CASSLDFESLSTEAFF. In nucleotides, the CDR3 is TGTGCCAGCAGCTTAGATTTTGAGTCCCTTAGCACTGAAGCTTTCTTT.